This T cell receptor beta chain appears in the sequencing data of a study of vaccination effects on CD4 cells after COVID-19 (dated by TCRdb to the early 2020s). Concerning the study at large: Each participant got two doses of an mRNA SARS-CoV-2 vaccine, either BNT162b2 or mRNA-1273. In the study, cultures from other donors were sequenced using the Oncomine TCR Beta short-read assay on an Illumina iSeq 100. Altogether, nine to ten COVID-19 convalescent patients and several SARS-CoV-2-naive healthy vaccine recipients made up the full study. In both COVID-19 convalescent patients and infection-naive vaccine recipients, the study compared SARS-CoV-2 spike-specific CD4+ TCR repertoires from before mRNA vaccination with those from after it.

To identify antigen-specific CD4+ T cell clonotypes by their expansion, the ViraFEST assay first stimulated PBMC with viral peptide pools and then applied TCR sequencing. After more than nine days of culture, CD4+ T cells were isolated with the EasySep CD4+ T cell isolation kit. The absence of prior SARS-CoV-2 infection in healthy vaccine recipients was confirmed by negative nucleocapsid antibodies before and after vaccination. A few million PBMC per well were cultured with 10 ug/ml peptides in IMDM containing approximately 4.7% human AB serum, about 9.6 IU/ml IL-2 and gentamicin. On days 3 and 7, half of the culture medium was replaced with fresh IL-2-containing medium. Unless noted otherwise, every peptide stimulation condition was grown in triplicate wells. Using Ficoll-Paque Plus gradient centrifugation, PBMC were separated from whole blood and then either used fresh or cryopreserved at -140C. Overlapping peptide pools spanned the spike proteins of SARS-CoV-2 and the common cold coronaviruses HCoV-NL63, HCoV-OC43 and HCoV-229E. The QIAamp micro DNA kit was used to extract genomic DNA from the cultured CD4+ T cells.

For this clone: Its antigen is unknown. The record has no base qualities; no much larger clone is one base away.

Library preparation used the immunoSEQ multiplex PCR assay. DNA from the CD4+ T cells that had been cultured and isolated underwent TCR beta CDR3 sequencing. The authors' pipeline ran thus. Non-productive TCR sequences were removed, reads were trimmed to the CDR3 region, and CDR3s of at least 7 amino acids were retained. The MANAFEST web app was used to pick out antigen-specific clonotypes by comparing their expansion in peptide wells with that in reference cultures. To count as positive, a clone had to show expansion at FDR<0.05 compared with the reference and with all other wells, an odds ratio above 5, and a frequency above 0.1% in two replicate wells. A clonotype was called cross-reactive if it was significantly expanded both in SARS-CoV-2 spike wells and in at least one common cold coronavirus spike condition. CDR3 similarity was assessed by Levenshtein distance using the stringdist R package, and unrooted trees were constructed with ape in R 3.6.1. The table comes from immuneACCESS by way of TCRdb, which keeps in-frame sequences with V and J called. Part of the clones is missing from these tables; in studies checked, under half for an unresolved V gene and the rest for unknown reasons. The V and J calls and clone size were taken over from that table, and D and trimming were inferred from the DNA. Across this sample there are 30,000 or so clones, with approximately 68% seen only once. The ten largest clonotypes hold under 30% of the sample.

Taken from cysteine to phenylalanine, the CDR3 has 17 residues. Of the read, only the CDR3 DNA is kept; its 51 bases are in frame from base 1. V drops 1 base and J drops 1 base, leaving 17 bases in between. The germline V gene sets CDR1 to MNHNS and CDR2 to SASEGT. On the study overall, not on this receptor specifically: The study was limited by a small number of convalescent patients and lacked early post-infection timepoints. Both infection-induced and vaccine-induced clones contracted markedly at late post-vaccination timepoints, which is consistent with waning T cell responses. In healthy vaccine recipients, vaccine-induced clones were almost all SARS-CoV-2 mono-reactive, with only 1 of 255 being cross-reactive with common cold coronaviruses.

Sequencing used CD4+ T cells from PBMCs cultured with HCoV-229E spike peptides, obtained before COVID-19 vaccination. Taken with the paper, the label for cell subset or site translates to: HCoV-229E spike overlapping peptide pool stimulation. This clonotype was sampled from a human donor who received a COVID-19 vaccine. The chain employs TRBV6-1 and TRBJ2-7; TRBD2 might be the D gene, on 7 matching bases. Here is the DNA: TGTGCCAGCAGTGAAGAATCGGGGGGCTTCTGGTCCTACGAGCAGTACTTC. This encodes CASSEESGGFWSYEQYF.